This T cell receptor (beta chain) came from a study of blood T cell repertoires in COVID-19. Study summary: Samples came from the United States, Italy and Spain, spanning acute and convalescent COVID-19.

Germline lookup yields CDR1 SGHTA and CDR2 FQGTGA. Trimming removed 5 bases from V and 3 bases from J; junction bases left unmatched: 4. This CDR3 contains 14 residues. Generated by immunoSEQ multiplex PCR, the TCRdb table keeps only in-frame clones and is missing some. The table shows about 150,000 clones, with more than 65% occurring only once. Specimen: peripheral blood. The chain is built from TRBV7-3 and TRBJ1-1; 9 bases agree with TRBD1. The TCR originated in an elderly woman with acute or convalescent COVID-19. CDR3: CASSPGQGHTEAFF. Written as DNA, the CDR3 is TGTGCCAGCAGCCCGGGACAGGGCCACACTGAAGCTTTCTTT.